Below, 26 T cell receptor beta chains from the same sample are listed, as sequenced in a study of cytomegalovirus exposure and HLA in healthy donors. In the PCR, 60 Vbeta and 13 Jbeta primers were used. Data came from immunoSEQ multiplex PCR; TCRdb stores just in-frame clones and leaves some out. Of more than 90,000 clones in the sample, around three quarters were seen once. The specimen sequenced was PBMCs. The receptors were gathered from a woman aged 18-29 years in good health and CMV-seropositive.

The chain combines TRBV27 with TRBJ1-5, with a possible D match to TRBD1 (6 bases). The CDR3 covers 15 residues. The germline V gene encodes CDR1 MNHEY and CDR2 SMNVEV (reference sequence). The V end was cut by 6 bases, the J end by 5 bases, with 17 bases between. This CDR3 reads CASSRPGVYYQPQHF. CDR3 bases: TGTGCCAGCAGCCGACCAGGGGTGTATTATCAGCCCCAGCATTTT.

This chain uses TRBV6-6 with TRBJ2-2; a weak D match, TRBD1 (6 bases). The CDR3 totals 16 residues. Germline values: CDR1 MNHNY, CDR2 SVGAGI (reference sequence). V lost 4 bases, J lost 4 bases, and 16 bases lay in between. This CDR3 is CASSSPRGWSTGELFF. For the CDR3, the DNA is TGTGCCAGCAGTTCCCCAAGGGGGTGGAGCACCGGGGAGCTGTTTTTT.

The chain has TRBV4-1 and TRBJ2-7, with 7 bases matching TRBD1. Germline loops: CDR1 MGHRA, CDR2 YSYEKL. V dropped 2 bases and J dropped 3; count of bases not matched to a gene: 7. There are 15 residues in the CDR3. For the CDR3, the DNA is TGCGCCAGCAGCCAACTCACAGGGGAACTCTACGAGCAGTACTTC. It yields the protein CASSQLTGELYEQYF.

Written as DNA, the CDR3 is TGTGCCAGCAGCTTAGAGTTCGCTAGCGGGAGTCCCAGCTCCTACGAGCAGTACTTC. Translation gives CASSLEFASGSPSSYEQYF. The chain uses TRBV7-6 and TRBJ2-7, with TRBD2 matching over 10 bases. Germline trimming cut 1 base from V and 0 bases from J; bases unmatched to any gene: 12. The CDR3 extends over 19 amino acids. CDR1 and CDR2 (germline): SGHVS, FNYEAQ.

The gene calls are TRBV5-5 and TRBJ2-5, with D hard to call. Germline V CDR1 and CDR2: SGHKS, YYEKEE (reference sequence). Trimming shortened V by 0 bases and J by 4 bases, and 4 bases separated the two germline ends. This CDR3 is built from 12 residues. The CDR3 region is CASSLARETQYF. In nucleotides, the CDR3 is TGTGCCAGCAGCTTGGCCCGAGAGACCCAGTACTTC. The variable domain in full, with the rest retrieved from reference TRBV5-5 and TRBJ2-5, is DAGVTQSPTHLIKTRGQQVTLRCSPISGHKSVSWYQQVLGQGPQFIFQYYEKEERGRGNFPDRFSARQFPNYSSELNVNALLLGDSALYLCASSLARETQYFGPGTRLLVL.

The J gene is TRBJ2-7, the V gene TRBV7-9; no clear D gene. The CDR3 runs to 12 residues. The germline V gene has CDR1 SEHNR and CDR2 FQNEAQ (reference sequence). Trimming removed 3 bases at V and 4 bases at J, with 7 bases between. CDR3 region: CASSLSGYEQYF. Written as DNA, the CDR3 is TGTGCCAGCAGCTTGTCCGGGTACGAGCAGTACTTC.

CDR3 bases: TGTGCCAGCAGCTTAAGGGGGACAGGGATAAGAAACACTGAAGCTTTCTTT. This sequence encodes CASSLRGTGIRNTEAFF. The chain links TRBV7-3 to TRBJ1-1, with 9 bases fitting TRBD1. Germline-derived CDR1 and CDR2 are SGHTA and FQGTGA. V lost 1 base and J lost 2; bases outside the gene matches: 8. This CDR3 is 17 amino acids long.

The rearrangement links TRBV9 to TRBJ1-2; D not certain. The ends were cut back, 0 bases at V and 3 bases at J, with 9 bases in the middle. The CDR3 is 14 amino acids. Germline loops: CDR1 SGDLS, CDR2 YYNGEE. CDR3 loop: CASSVGGSHYGYTF. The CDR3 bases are TGTGCCAGCAGCGTAGGAGGGTCTCACTATGGCTACACCTTC.

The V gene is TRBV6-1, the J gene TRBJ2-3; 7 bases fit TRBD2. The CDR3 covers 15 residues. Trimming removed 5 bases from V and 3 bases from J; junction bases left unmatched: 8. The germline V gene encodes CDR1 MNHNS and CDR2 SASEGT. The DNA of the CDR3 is TGTGCCAGCAGTCCCAGCGGGACTTCTACAGATACGCAGTATTTT. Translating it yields CASSPSGTSTDTQYF.

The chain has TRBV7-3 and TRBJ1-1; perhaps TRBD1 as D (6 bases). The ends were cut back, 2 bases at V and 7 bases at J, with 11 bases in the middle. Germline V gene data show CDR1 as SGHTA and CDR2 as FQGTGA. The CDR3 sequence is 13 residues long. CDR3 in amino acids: CASSLSDSREAFF. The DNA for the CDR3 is TGTGCCAGCAGCTTATCGGACAGCCGTGAAGCTTTCTTT.

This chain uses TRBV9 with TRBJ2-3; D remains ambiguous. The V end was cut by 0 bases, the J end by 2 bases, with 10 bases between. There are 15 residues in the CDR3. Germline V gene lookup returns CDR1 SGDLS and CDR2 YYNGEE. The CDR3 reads CASSVEGRSTDTQYF. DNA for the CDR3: TGTGCCAGCAGCGTAGAAGGCAGGTCCACAGATACGCAGTATTTT.

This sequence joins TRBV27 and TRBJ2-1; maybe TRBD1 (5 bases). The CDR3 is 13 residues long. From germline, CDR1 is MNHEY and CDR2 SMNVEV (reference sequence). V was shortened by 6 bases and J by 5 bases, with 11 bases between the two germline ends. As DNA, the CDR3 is TGTGCCAGCAGGCGTCCAGGGAACAATGAGCAGTTCTTC. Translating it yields CASRRPGNNEQFF.

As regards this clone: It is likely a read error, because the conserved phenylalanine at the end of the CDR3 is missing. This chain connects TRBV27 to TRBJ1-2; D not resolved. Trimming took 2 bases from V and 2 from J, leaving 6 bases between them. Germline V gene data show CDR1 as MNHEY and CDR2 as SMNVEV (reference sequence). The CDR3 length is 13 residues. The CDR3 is CASSLEANYGYTL. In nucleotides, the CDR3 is TGTGCCAGCAGTTTAGAAGCCAACTATGGCTACACCCTC.

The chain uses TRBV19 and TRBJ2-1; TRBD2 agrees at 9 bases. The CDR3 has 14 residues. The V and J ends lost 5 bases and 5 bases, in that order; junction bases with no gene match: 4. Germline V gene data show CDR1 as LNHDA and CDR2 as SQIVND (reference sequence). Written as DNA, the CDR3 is TGTGCCAGTAGTGTGGGACTAGCCAACAATGAGCAGTTCTTC. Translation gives CASSVGLANNEQFF.

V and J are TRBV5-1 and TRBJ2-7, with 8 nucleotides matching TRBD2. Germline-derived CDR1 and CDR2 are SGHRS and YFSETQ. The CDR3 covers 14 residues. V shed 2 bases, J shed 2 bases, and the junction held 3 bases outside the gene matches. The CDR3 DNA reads TGCGCCAGCAGCTTAGCGGGAGTCCCCTACGAGCAGTACTTC. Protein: CASSLAGVPYEQYF.

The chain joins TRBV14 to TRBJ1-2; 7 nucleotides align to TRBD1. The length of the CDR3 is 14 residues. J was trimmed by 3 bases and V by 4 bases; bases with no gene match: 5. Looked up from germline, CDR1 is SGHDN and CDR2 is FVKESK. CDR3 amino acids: CASSPDRTYYGYTF. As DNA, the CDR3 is TGTGCCAGCAGCCCGGACAGGACGTACTATGGCTACACCTTC.

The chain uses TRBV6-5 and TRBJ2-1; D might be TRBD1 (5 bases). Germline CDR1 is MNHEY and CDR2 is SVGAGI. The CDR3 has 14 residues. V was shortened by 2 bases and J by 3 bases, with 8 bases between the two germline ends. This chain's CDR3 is CASSYQDIYNEQFF. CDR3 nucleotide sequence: TGTGCCAGCAGTTACCAGGACATCTACAATGAGCAGTTCTTC.

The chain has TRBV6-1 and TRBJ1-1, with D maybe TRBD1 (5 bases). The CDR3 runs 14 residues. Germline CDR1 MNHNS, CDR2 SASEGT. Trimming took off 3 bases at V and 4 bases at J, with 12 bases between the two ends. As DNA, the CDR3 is TGTGCCAGCAGTGAGGATCGGAGGGGCACTGAAGCTTTCTTT. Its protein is CASSEDRRGTEAFF.

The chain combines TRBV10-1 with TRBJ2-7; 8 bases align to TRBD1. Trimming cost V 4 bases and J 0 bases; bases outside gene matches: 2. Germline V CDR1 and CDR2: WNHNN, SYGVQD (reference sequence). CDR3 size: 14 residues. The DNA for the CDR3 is TGCGCCAGCAGTGCGACAGGGGACTCCTACGAGCAGTACTTC. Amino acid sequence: CASSATGDSYEQYF.

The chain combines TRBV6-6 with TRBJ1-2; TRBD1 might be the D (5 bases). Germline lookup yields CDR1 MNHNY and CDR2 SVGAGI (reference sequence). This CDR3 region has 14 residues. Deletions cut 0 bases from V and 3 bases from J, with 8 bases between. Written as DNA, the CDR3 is TGTGCCAGCAGTTACTCGACAGCCGACTATGGCTACACCTTC. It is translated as CASSYSTADYGYTF.

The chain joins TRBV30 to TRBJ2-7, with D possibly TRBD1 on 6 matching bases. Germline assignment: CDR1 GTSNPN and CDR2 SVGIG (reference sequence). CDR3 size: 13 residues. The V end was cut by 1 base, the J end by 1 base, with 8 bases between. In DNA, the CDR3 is TGTGCCTGGAGTGGACAGGATTCCTACGAGCAGTACTTC. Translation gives CAWSGQDSYEQYF.

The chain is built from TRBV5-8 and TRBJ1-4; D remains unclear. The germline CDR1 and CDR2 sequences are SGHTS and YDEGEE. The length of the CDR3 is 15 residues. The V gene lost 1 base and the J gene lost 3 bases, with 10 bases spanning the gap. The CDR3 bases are TGTGCCAGCAGCTTGATGCGGGTGTCTAATGAAAAACTGTTTTTT. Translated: CASSLMRVSNEKLFF.

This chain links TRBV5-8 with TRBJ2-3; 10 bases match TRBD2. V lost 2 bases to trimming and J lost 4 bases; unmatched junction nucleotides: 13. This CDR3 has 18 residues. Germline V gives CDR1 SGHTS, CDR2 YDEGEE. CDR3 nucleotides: TGTGCCAGCAGCTTAGGCCTAGCGGGAGTATTATCCCCAGATACGCAGTATTTT. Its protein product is CASSLGLAGVLSPDTQYF.

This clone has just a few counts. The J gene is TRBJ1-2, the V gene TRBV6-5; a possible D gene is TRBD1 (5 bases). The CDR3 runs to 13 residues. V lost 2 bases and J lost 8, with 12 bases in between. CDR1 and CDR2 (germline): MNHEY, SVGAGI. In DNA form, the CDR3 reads TGTGCCAGCAGTTACAGCGGGGGTCGGGGCTACACCTTC. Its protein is CASSYSGGRGYTF.

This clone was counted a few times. This CDR3 reads CASSQDLYRVNTEAFF. In nucleotides, the CDR3 is TGCGCCAGCAGCCAAGATCTTTACAGGGTAAACACTGAAGCTTTCTTT. The chain has TRBV4-1 and TRBJ1-1, with D tentatively TRBD1 (6 bases). The CDR3 loop spans 16 amino acids. With 0 bases removed from V and 2 bases from J, the gap between germline ends came to 13 bases. CDR1 MGHRA and CDR2 YSYEKL come from the germline V gene.

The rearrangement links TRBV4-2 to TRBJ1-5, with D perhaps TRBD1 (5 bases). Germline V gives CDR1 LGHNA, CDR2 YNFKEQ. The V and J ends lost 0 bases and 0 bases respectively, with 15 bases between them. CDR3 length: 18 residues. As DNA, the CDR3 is TGTGCCAGCAGCCAAGAGTCAGACAGTTTCTATAGCAATCAGCCCCAGCATTTT. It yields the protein CASSQESDSFYSNQPQHF.